This T cell receptor beta chain was recovered during a study of beta chain features in type 1 diabetes (dated by TCRdb to 2016 to 2018). Background for the entire study: Mean age, gender distribution, total cell number and subset yield did not differ between patients and healthy donors. A total of roughly 100 million sorted cells were examined across all samples, and RNA yield correlated strongly with the number of cells per subset. In the study, recently diagnosed type 1 diabetes patients and matched healthy donors were compared on the TCRB repertoires of their sorted circulating CD4+ T cell subsets. Regulatory and stem cell-like memory subsets were obtained from only 8 patients and roughly eight healthy donors, while naive and central memory subsets were obtained from all 30 or so donors. The paper as a whole reports these results and caveats: HLA sub-analyses involved small numbers of individuals, so any influence of HLA type on TCRB rearrangement remained unresolved. A moderate but significant shortening of TCRB CDR3 length was observed in type 1 diabetes patients in all four CD4+ subsets. Because cDNA was sequenced instead of genomic DNA, activated cells with high expression could be over-represented, although the groups did not differ in activation or CD3 levels. Fewer insertions and more nucleotide deletions at VDJ recombination sites were observed in patients with type 1 diabetes, implying thymic rearrangement abnormalities. PCR may preferentially amplify shorter templates, but because patient and control samples were amplified and corrected together, any resulting skew would affect both groups equally. Naive, central memory and regulatory TCRB repertoires appeared to be more similar among patients than among healthy donors.

The High Capacity cDNA Reverse Transcription Kit was used to reverse transcribe all of the isolated RNA, meaning that expressed TCRB transcripts were what got sequenced. Deep immunoSEQ sequencing was applied to naive, central memory and regulatory T cell samples, giving an average of around 3.8 million total reads per sample. After sorted cells were lysed in RLT buffer, RNA was extracted with DNase-treated RNeasy Micro or Mini kits, with the choice depending on cell number. Each cell subset was processed separately to prevent cross-contamination, with patient and healthy donor samples processed together. The immunoSEQ multiplex PCR was used to amplify TCRB sequences from cDNA, yielding 87-bp fragments that span the CDR3 region. Sequencing of the amplicons was performed on the Illumina HiSeq platform. Per the authors' processing: Synthetic template baselines were used to correct PCR bias computationally, reads within Hamming distance 2 were collapsed together, and singletons that could not be merged were discarded. Reads were aligned against IMGT so that V, D and J genes, CDR3 length and insertions or deletions at six rearrangement sites could be assigned. Within each subset, clonotype counts were normalized to sorted cell number, after which true diversity and Gini coefficients were computed with the tcR R package. The overlap coefficient, calculated on TCRB nucleotide sequences, was used to measure repertoire sharing. Out-of-frame TCRB sequences from naive cells were analyzed to stand in for the pre-selection repertoire. TCRdb mirrors the immuneACCESS table, restricted to in-frame sequences. Some clones are absent from its copies; in checked studies, under half trace to an unresolved V gene, and the reason for the others is unknown. D and trimming were read from the DNA, whereas the V and J calls and clone size are those reported in that table. This sample is represented by 250,000 to 300,000 clones; less than 30% of them were singletons. The ten largest clones represent roughly 0.013% of the sample.

Each donor gave one peripheral blood draw, roughly 0.12 L on average, collected into heparinised tubes. Naive, central memory, regulatory and stem cell-like memory CD4+ T cells were sorted on a BD FACSAria II using a panel including CD45RO, CCR7, CD25, CD127, CD95 and CD27. Every sorted population had a purity above 95%. Right away, PBMCs were isolated by Lymphoprep density gradient centrifugation and were stained directly, with no culture step. So that batch effects would be minimized, each experiment stained and sorted samples in pairs, pairing one healthy donor with one patient. V was cut back by 5 bases and J by 4 bases, leaving a gap of 18 bases between them. Reading from cysteine to phenylalanine, the CDR3 counts 16 amino acids. The sequence is cut down to CDR3 DNA, 48 bases in frame from base 1. Via the germline V gene, CDR1 is SGHNT and CDR2 YENEEA. As to this clone: Its recognized antigen is unknown. No much larger clone is present one base from it, and per-base qualities are unavailable.

Recombination linked TRBV11-3 to TRBJ2-1; the D gene is possibly TRBD2, with 5 bases matching. This receptor was identified in a woman in her twenties or thirties with type 1 diabetes. Sample: naive CD4+ T cells from blood. The cell subset or site label, read with the paper, signifies: true naive CD4+ T cells. In nucleotide form, the sequence is TGTGCCAGCAGCCCGAGCGACGGCGGGCATTACAATGAGCAGTTCTTC. This gives the protein CASSPSDGGHYNEQFF.